The 18 T cell receptor gamma chains reported below all come from one sample, sequenced in a study of human gamma delta and Vdelta1 T cells. The antigens these receptors bind are not known. TCRdb reanalyzed the PCR reads using CATT. The sample records approximately 8,400 gamma-chain clones, about 46% being singletons. The sample comprised Vdelta1 gamma-delta T cells from blood grown in culture (DOT cells). The receptors here all came from a human donor in good health.

This sequence joins TRGV4 and TRGJ1 or TRGJ2. The V gene's germline CDR1 is EGSTGY and CDR2 YDSYTSSV. The CDR3 covers 15 residues. V dropped 4 bases and J dropped 1; count of bases not matched to a gene: 10. The CDR3 DNA follows: TGTGCCACCTGGGACCCTCTTCCTAATTATTATAAGAAACTCTTT. It yields the protein CATWDPLPNYYKKLF.

The chain carries TRGV2 and TRGJ1 or TRGJ2. V was clipped by 0 bases and J by 0 bases; unmatched bases: 5. The V gene's germline CDR1 is EGSNGY and CDR2 YDSYNSKV. The CDR3 sequence is 15 residues long. The CDR3 sequence: CATWDGKSNYYKKLF. The DNA of the CDR3 is TGTGCCACCTGGGACGGGAAATCGAATTATTATAAGAAACTCTTT.

The chain carries TRGV8 and TRGJ1 or TRGJ2. The length of the CDR3 is 12 residues. Germline lookup yields CDR1 VENAVY and CDR2 YDSYNSRV. Trimming took 3 bases from V and 5 from J; bases not matched to a gene: 4. The CDR3 reads CATWDPNYKKLF. For the CDR3, the DNA is TGTGCCACCTGGGATCCGAATTATAAGAAACTCTTT.

This clone has just one count. V is TRGV3 and J is TRGJ1 or TRGJ2. The germline V gene has CDR1 VTNTFY and CDR2 YDVSTARD (reference sequence). J gave up 0 bases and V 1 base, and 3 bases lay outside the gene matches. CDR3 size: 14 residues. In DNA form, the CDR3 reads TGTGCCACCTGGGACAGCCTGAATTATTATAAGAAACTCTTT. As protein: CATWDSLNYYKKLF.

The gene calls are TRGV5 and TRGJ1 or TRGJ2. V was pared by 1 base and J by 9 bases, with 6 bases of the junction left unmatched. Germline loops: CDR1 VINAFY, CDR2 YDVSNSKD. CDR3 size: 12 residues. In DNA, the CDR3 is TGTGCCACCTGGGACAGTGCCATTAAGAAACTCTTT. Translated: CATWDSAIKKLF.

The genes are TRGV8 and TRGJ1 or TRGJ2. The CDR3 is made up of 11 amino acids. The germline V gene encodes CDR1 VENAVY and CDR2 YDSYNSRV. The trim removed 1 base at V and 9 bases at J, leaving 3 bases unmatched. Here the CDR3 DNA reads TGTGCCACCTGGGATAGCTCTAAGAAACTCTTT. Amino acids: CATWDSSKKLF.

This clone was detected a few times. Other DNA sequences within the sample encode an identical CDR3. This chain joins TRGV5 and TRGJ1 or TRGJ2. Germline CDR1 is VINAFY and CDR2 is YDVSNSKD. This CDR3 region has 14 residues. V was pared by 0 bases and J by 3 bases, with 5 bases of the junction left unmatched. CDR3 protein: CATWDRRSYYKKLF. The DNA of the CDR3 is TGTGCCACCTGGGACAGGCGTAGTTATTATAAGAAACTCTTT.

This chain links TRGV9 with TRGJ1 or TRGJ2. The CDR3 sequence is 12 residues long. V shed 2 bases and J 11 bases; nucleotides not matched to a gene: 9. Germline V gives CDR1 GITISATS, CDR2 ISYDGTV (reference sequence). The CDR3 DNA sequence: TGTGCCTTGTGGGAGGGAGGGTCGCAGAAACTCTTT. Residues: CALWEGGSQKLF.

This clone was counted a few times. This chain connects TRGV5 to TRGJ1 or TRGJ2. Germline loops: CDR1 VINAFY, CDR2 YDVSNSKD. Trimming removed 0 bases from V and 0 bases from J; junction bases left unmatched: 2. This CDR3 comprises 14 residues. The CDR3 protein is CATWDRQNYYKKLF. CDR3 nucleotides: TGTGCCACCTGGGACAGGCAGAATTATTATAAGAAACTCTTT.

No V gene was called, and the J gene is TRGJ1 or TRGJ2. CDR3 length: 11 amino acids. The CDR3 protein is CAWDRYYKKLF. The CDR3 DNA reads TGTGCCTGGGATCGTTATTATAAGAAACTCTTT.

This clone was counted a few times. The rearrangement uses TRGV5 and TRGJ1 or TRGJ2. The CDR3 has 11 residues. CDR1 and CDR2 from the germline V gene are VINAFY and YDVSNSKD. V dropped 3 bases and J dropped 11; count of bases not matched to a gene: 7. The CDR3 region has the DNA TGTGCCACCTGGGACTCGGGGGAGAAACTCTTT. This translates into CATWDSGEKLF.

The rearrangement links TRGV9 to TRGJ1 or TRGJ2. Unmatched junction bases numbered 9, after V lost 3 bases and J lost 7 bases. This CDR3 is built from 13 residues. Germline values: CDR1 GITISATS, CDR2 ISYDGTV (reference sequence). The CDR3 here is CALWETVGYKKLF. DNA of the CDR3: TGTGCCTTGTGGGAGACCGTCGGATATAAGAAACTCTTT.

The J gene is TRGJ1 or TRGJ2, the V gene TRGV5. Germline V CDR1 and CDR2: VINAFY, YDVSNSKD. The V segment lost 6 bases and the J segment 4 bases; nucleotides outside the gene matches: 9. The CDR3 covers 13 residues. CDR3 nucleotides: TGTGCCACCTGGCGAAACAAGTATTATAAGAAACTCTTT. Its protein is CATWRNKYYKKLF.

This chain joins TRGV9 and TRGJ1 or TRGJ2. The V gene end was trimmed by 1 base and the J gene end by 9 bases; junction bases not matched to a gene: 3. This CDR3 has 11 residues. CDR1 and CDR2 (germline): GITISATS, ISYDGTV (reference sequence). CDR3 amino acids: CALWEVFKKLF. DNA for the CDR3: TGTGCCTTGTGGGAGGTATTTAAGAAACTCTTT.

By share, this clone counts as medium-sized (0.01 to 0.1%). The chain has TRGV4 and TRGJ1 or TRGJ2. Germline V CDR1 and CDR2: EGSTGY, YDSYTSSV. CDR3 length: 12 residues. After removal of 4 bases from V and 0 bases from J, the junction contained 0 bases not matched to a gene. This CDR3 is CATWENYYKKLF. Here the CDR3 DNA reads TGTGCCACCTGGGAGAATTATTATAAGAAACTCTTT.

In this sample, this clone turned up once. This sequence joins TRGV9 and TRGJ1 or TRGJ2. Trimming at V came to 3 bases and at J to 4 bases, leaving 9 bases not matched to a gene. The CDR3 has 14 amino acids. Per the germline V gene, CDR1 is GITISATS and CDR2 is ISYDGTV (reference sequence). This CDR3 is CALWEHRSYYKKLF. The DNA of the CDR3 is TGTGCCTTGTGGGAGCACCGCTCCTATTATAAGAAACTCTTT.

This clone has only a few counts. The chain carries TRGV4 and TRGJP1. Looked up from germline, CDR1 is EGSTGY and CDR2 is YDSYTSSV. The CDR3 consists of 14 residues. With 9 bases clipped from V and 2 bases from J, the junction kept 9 bases outside the gene matches. The CDR3 here is CATLEGTTGWFKIF. CDR3 in DNA: TGTGCCACCCTCGAGGGGACCACTGGTTGGTTCAAGATATTT.

Only a few counts were recorded for this clone. The rearrangement links TRGV5 to TRGJ1 or TRGJ2. CDR3 length equals 12 residues. Trimming removed 3 bases from V and 6 bases from J; junction bases left unmatched: 5. Germline V CDR1 and CDR2: VINAFY, YDVSNSKD. CDR3 region: CATWDRGYKKLF. CDR3 coding DNA: TGTGCCACCTGGGACCGGGGTTATAAGAAACTCTTT.